This TCR beta chain was retrieved from a study (dated by TCRdb to between 2014 and 2017). For the wider study: The study set out to test whether tumor-infiltrating Tregs in breast cancer get recruited from blood Tregs or are instead converted in situ from other CD4+ T cell subsets.

This clonotype was found many times. Its target antigen remains unknown. Nothing much larger sits one base from this clone, and base qualities are not available. Full-length TCR variable regions were amplified by 5' RACE PCR using constant-region reverse primers, and then by semi-nested PCR using Nested Universal Primer A. Using the ReliaPrep RNA Cell Miniprep System, total RNA was extracted, and the SMARTer RACE 5'/3' Kit was then used to reverse transcribe the RNA into 5'RACE-ready cDNA. Multiplex adaptors were used to barcode the full-length TCR alpha and beta libraries, which were then sequenced on an Illumina MiSeq. The source study handled its data this way. For each of nine subset-tissue groups, sequencing data from the five patients were combined, and the groups were compared by unsupervised clustering of TCR gene usage. The Morisita-Horn index, with shared sequences weighted by their contribution to each repertoire, was used to calculate repertoire similarity. TCRdb ran its own pipeline on the public reads, namely fastp trimming at Q25 and MiXCR clone calling, and kept in-frame beta chains. Each entry merges the rows of one CDR3 protein and shows their most common DNA and genes. Clone size and V and J calls follow TCRdb, not the original study. For this sample the table gives fewer than 50,000 distinct CDR3 sequences, of which 22% were detected only once. The top ten hold 3.5% to 4.5% of the sample.

What the work shows at the level of the full study, not this receptor alone: Validation in the larger cohort was restricted to a single TCR beta V-J rearrangement rather than whole repertoires. Tumor memory CD4+ T cell TCR gene usage clustered with blood and lymph node memory CD4+ cells and lymph node naive CD4+ cells. The greatest overlap of tumor-infiltrating Treg TCR alpha and beta sequences was with tumor naive CD4+ T cells, followed next by blood naive CD4+ T cells.

CD4+CD25+CD127-/low cells were isolated as Tregs. Tregs, naive and memory CD4+ T cells from tumor, blood and ipsilateral draining lymph nodes of five or six breast cancer patients underwent full-length TCR alpha and beta sequencing. Tumor tissue and lymph nodes from ipsilateral axillary dissection were perfused with PBS, minced and digested with collagenase I and hyaluronidase. Ficoll density gradient centrifugation was used to isolate mononuclear cells from lymph nodes or from roughly 54 ml of peripheral blood. A purity exceeding 90% was confirmed by FACS for the sorted cell populations. Deletion took 5 bases off V and 7 bases off J, with a span of 14 bases between the germline ends. From the germline V gene, CDR1 is SGHAT and CDR2 is FQNNGV. From its cysteine to its phenylalanine, the CDR3 spans 14 amino acids. CDR3 DNA only is kept here, 42 bases in frame from base 1.

This receptor was obtained from a female donor with breast cancer. Sequenced: Tregs sorted from a lymph node. The sequence is built from TRBV11-2 and TRBJ1-4, with TRBD1 perhaps the D gene, on 5 matching bases. The CDR3 protein sequence reads: CASSRMGVGEKLFF. The sequence in DNA is TGTGCCAGCAGCCGAATGGGGGTTGGTGAAAAACTGTTTTTT.